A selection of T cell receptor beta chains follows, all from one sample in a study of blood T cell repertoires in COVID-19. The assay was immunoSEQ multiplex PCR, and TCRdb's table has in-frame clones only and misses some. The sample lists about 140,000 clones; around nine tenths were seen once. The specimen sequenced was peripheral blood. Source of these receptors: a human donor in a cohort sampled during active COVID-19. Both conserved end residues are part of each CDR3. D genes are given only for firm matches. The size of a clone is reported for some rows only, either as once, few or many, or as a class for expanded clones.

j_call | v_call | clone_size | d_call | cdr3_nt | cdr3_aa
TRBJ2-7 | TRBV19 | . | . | TGTGCCAGTAGTATAGATCCTGACGGGGGAAGGGTCTACGAGCAGTACTTC | CASSIDPDGGRVYEQYF
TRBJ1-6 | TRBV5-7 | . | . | TGTGCCAGCAGCTTGCCAGGGAAAAATTCACCCCTCCACTTT | CASSLPGKNSPLHF
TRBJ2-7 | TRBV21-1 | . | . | TGTGCCAGCAGCAAGGGGGGGGACAGGTACCGCCGTCAGTACTTC | CASSKGGDRYRRQYF
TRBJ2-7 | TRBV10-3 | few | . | TGTGCCATCAGCGACCCAGGGCAGGGGCTTCAATACGAGCAGTACTTC | CAISDPGQGLQYEQYF
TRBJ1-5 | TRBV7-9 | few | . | TGTGCCAGCAGCTTAGACAACCTTCAGCCCCAGCATTTT | CASSLDNLQPQHF
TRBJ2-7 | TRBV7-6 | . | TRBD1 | TGTGCCAGCAGCTTAGCCAGGCCAGGGGGAGAAGCGAGCTCCTACGAGCAGTACTTC | CASSLARPGGEASSYEQYF
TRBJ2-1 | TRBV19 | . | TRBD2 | TGTGCCAGTAGTTCGACTAGCGGGTTCCACAATGAGCAGTTCTTC | CASSSTSGFHNEQFF
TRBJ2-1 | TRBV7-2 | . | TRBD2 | TGTGCCAGCAGCTTAGACTACTTGACTAGCGGGATCGGTAATGAGCAGTTCTTC | CASSLDYLTSGIGNEQFF
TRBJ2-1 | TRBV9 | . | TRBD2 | TGTGCCAGCAGCGTAGAATTTGGGCTAGCGGGTGACAATGAGCAGTTCTTC | CASSVEFGLAGDNEQFF
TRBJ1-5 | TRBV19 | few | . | TGTGCCAGTAGTATGGCAGGTACAAATCAGCCCCAGCATTTT | CASSMAGTNQPQHF
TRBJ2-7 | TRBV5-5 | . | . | TGTGCCAGCAGCCTCGGGGGTTTGGGACAGAGCTCCTACGAGCAGTACTTC | CASSLGGLGQSSYEQYF
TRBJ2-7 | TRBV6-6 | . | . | TGTGCCAGCGGGGGCATCTCCTACGAGCAGTACTTC | CASGGISYEQYF
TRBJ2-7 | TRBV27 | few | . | TGTGCCAGCAGTTCCCGGGGGGCGGTCCCCTACGAGCAGTACTTC | CASSSRGAVPYEQYF
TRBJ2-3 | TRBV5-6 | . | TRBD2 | TGTGCCAGCAGCCCGACTAGCGGGAGGGGGGCAGATACGCAGTATTTT | CASSPTSGRGADTQYF
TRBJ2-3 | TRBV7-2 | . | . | TGTGCCAGCAGCTTAGAGACTTTCACAGATACGCAGTATTTT | CASSLETFTDTQYF
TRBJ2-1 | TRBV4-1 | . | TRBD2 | TGCGCCAGCAGCCAAGAAGGGACCGGGACTAGCGGGAACAATGAGCAGTTCTTC | CASSQEGTGTSGNNEQFF
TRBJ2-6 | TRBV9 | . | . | TGTGCCAGCAGCGTAGGTAGGGACTCGGGGGCCAACGTCCTGACTTTC | CASSVGRDSGANVLTF
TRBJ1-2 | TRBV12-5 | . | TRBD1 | TGTGCTAGTGCCTCCGGACAGGGAAGCTTAGACGGCTACACCTTC | CASASGQGSLDGYTF
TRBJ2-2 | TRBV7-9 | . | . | TGTGCCAGCAGCGGGGAGCTAAACACCGGGGAGCTGTTTTTT | CASSGELNTGELFF
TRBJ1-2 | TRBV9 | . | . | TGTGCCAGCAGCGTAGATGAGGGCATGATTGGCTACACCTTC | CASSVDEGMIGYTF
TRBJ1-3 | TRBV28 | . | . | TGTGCCAGCAAGGGAGACTCTGGAAACACCATATATTTT | CASKGDSGNTIYF
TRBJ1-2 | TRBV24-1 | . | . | TGTGCCACCAGTGATTCAGGGGAAGGCTACACCTTC | CATSDSGEGYTF
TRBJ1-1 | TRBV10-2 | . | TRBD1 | TGCGCCAGCAGTGATTTGGACAGGGTGAACACTGAAGCTTTCTTT | CASSDLDRVNTEAFF
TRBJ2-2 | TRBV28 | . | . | TGTGCCAGCAGTTCCCCTGGGGGCATCGGGGAGCTGTTTTTT | CASSSPGGIGELFF
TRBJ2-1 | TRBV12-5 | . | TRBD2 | TGTGCTAGTGGTTGGGTAGCGGGAGGGCCGGAGGTCGCCTACAATGAGCAGTTCTTC | CASGWVAGGPEVAYNEQFF
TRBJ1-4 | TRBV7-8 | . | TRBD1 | TGTGCCAGCAGCTTAGGGAGGACAGGGGTCCCGAATGAAAAACTGTTTTTT | CASSLGRTGVPNEKLFF